This entry lists 22 T cell receptor beta chains sequenced from one sample in a study of T-cell memory formation after mild COVID-19. TCRdb re-analysed the 5' RACE reads in MiXCR, keeping a single row per CDR3 protein. The data contain about half a million distinct CDR3 sequences, approximately 18% of them singletons. Sequencing input: PBMCs or a T cell subset sorted from them (not recorded which). The receptors were gathered from an adult woman who had mild COVID-19 (a few samples of this study predate the infection). Cell type and time point are not known.

The chain links TRBV6-8 to TRBJ2-7; 14 positions agree with TRBD2. The CDR3 has 17 residues. CDR1 MNHGY and CDR2 SAAAGT come from the germline V gene. The V segment lost 10 bases and the J segment 2 bases; nucleotides outside the gene matches: 13. The CDR3 loop is CATDGTGGLAGAYEQYF. DNA of the CDR3: TGTGCCACGGACGGGACAGGGGGACTAGCGGGAGCCTACGAGCAGTACTTC.

This clonotype was seen at least ten times. V is TRBV14 and J is TRBJ2-1, with TRBD1 matching over 7 bases. The V segment lost 0 bases and the J segment 2 bases; nucleotides outside the gene matches: 10. Germline CDR1 SGHDN, CDR2 FVKESK. This CDR3 has 18 amino acids. The CDR3 protein is CASSQEPNWDRAYNEQFF. CDR3 DNA sequence: TGTGCCAGCAGCCAAGAGCCGAACTGGGACAGAGCCTACAATGAGCAGTTCTTC. The entire variable domain, with the rest obtained from reference TRBV14 and TRBJ2-1, is as follows: EAGVTQFPSHSVIEKGQTVTLRCDPISGHDNLYWYRRVMGKEIKFLLHFVKESKQDESGMPNNRFLAERTGGTYSTLKVQPAELEDSGVYFCASSQEPNWDRAYNEQFFGPGTRLTVL.

V and J are TRBV7-3 and TRBJ2-1; D call uncertain. V was clipped by 2 bases and J by 9 bases, with 11 bases between them. This CDR3 spans 13 amino acids. Germline CDR1 and CDR2: SGHTA and FQGTGA. CDR3: CASSLLRETEQFF. The CDR3 DNA follows: TGTGCCAGCAGCTTACTTCGCGAGACTGAGCAGTTCTTC.

This clonotype was observed a handful of times. The J gene is TRBJ2-2, the V gene TRBV3-1; no reliable D call. CDR1 is LGHDT, CDR2 YNNKEL, per germline (reference sequence). This CDR3 comprises 13 residues. V lost 0 bases, J lost 7 bases, and 6 bases lay in between. The CDR3 DNA reads TGTGCCAGCAGCCAAGATAGTATCGGGGAGCTGTTTTTT. It specifies CASSQDSIGELFF.

The chain combines TRBV7-6 with TRBJ1-3; 8 bases are shared with TRBD1. V was clipped by 2 bases and J by 3 bases; unmatched bases: 3. CDR3 length: 15 residues. Germline V gene sequence: CDR1 SGHVS, CDR2 FNYEAQ. CDR3 in DNA: TGTGCCAGCAGCTTAAGGACAGGGAATGGAAACACCATATATTTT. Its translation is CASSLRTGNGNTIYF.

Only a few counts were recorded for this clonotype. V and J are TRBV20-1 and TRBJ2-3; a weak D match, TRBD2 (5 bases). Trimming left V 0 bases short and J 0 bases short, with 13 bases between. This CDR3 region has 16 residues. Germline CDR1 DFQATT, CDR2 SNEGSKA (reference sequence). CDR3 sequence: CSARDRGRASTDTQYF. In DNA, the CDR3 is TGCAGTGCTAGAGATCGAGGGCGAGCGAGCACAGATACGCAGTATTTT.

The chain recombines TRBV5-1 with TRBJ2-3; 8 bases are a match to TRBD2. The CDR3 length is 15 residues. The germline CDR1 and CDR2 sequences are SGHRS and YFSETQ. V shed 4 bases and J 4 bases; nucleotides not matched to a gene: 8. The CDR3 reads CASSRTGGGSDTQYF. In nucleotides, the CDR3 is TGCGCCAGCAGCAGAACCGGGGGGGGTTCAGATACGCAGTATTTT. The full variable domain, its missing parts supplied by reference TRBV5-1 and TRBJ2-3, is KAGVTQTPRYLIKTRGQQVTLSCSPISGHRSVSWYQQTPGQGLQFLFEYFSETQRNKGNFPGRFSGRQFSNSRSEMNVSTLELGDSALYLCASSRTGGGSDTQYFGPGTRLTVL.

This clonotype has a handful of counts. The chain employs TRBV4-3 and TRBJ1-1, with D unclear. The CDR3 covers 12 residues. V was trimmed by 1 base and J by 5 bases, leaving 5 bases between them. CDR1 LGHNA and CDR2 YSLEER come from the germline V gene. CDR3 sequence (DNA): TGCGCCAGCAGCCAAGGTCAGACTGAAGCTTTCTTT. This encodes CASSQGQTEAFF.

This chain connects TRBV5-1 to TRBJ2-1; a weak D match, TRBD1 (6 bases). V lost 4 bases to trimming and J lost 0 bases, with 17 bases between them. CDR3 size: 17 residues. Germline V lookup: CDR1 SGHRS, CDR2 YFSETQ. The DNA for the CDR3 is TGCGCCAGCAGCCCTAACAGGGAAATCAACTCCTACAATGAGCAGTTCTTC. Protein product: CASSPNREINSYNEQFF. The full variable domain, with the rest looked up from reference TRBV5-1 and TRBJ2-1, is KAGVTQTPRYLIKTRGQQVTLSCSPISGHRSVSWYQQTPGQGLQFLFEYFSETQRNKGNFPGRFSGRQFSNSRSEMNVSTLELGDSALYLCASSPNREINSYNEQFFGPGTRLTVL.

The rearrangement joins TRBV19 to TRBJ1-2; 8 nucleotides match TRBD1. Germline values: CDR1 LNHDA, CDR2 SQIVND (reference sequence). The CDR3 length is 14 residues. The ends lost 10 bases at V and 7 bases at J; junction bases unmatched: 14. The CDR3 DNA sequence: TGTGCCACCCAAAGGGGCAGGGGGCGCGGTGGCTACACCTTC. It codes for CATQRGRGRGGYTF.

This clonotype has ten or more counts. The V call is TRBV5-6, the J call TRBJ2-7; D is ambiguous. The CDR3 is 14 residues long. From germline, CDR1 is SGHDT and CDR2 YYEEEE. With 0 bases removed from V and 2 bases from J, the gap between germline ends came to 9 bases. The CDR3 DNA is TGTGCCAGCAGCTTGGACGGGTCGGCCTACGAGCAGTACTTC. This gives the protein CASSLDGSAYEQYF.

This clonotype was seen a handful of times. The gene calls are TRBV29-1 and TRBJ2-1; 10 nucleotides align to TRBD1. CDR3 length: 14 residues. The J segment lost 8 bases and the V segment lost 4 bases, leaving 8 bases of the junction unmatched. Germline assignment: CDR1 SQVTM and CDR2 ANQGSEA. DNA for the CDR3: TGCAGCGTTGCGTCCCGGACAGGGGGGTATGAGCAGTTCTTC. Translation gives CSVASRTGGYEQFF.

The chain is built from TRBV10-3 and TRBJ2-3; 7 positions agree with TRBD2. J was trimmed by 3 bases and V by 4 bases; bases with no gene match: 4. There are 14 residues in the CDR3. The germline V gene encodes CDR1 ENHRY and CDR2 SYGVKD. CDR3 sequence: CAISAREGTDTQYF. Here the CDR3 DNA reads TGTGCCATCAGTGCGAGGGAGGGGACAGATACGCAGTATTTT.

This clonotype was counted ten times or more. This chain joins TRBV12-5 and TRBJ2-1, with 11 bases matching TRBD1. Germline V gene data show CDR1 as LGHNT and CDR2 as FRNRAP. The CDR3 loop spans 14 amino acids. Trimming at V came to 5 bases and at J to 8 bases, leaving 5 bases not matched to a gene. CDR3 region: CASGKGQGGDEQFF. CDR3 bases: TGTGCTAGTGGTAAGGGACAGGGGGGTGATGAGCAGTTCTTC.

The chain joins TRBV12-3 or TRBV12-4 to TRBJ1-3; no definite D call. CDR3 size: 15 residues. V was pared by 7 bases and J by 0 bases, with 13 bases between. The CDR3 spells CASTSATRSGNTIYF. The DNA for the CDR3 is TGTGCCAGCACCTCAGCGACGCGCTCTGGAAACACCATATATTTT.

The chain joins TRBV5-1 to TRBJ2-7; D could derive from TRBD1 or TRBD2 (7 bases each). Germline values: CDR1 SGHRS, CDR2 YFSETQ. The germline V and J ends were trimmed by 3 bases and 4 bases, with 14 bases remaining between them. This CDR3 has 14 residues. The CDR3 loop is CASSSGEGAYEQYF. The CDR3, as DNA: TGCGCCAGCAGCTCCGGGGAGGGGGCGTACGAGCAGTACTTC.

V usage is TRBV7-2 and J usage is TRBJ2-7, with D possibly matching TRBD1 (6 bases). Between the trimmed V and J ends, which lost 6 bases and 5 bases, there was a span of 14 bases. The CDR3 runs to 13 residues. Germline V CDR1 and CDR2: SGHTA, FQGNSA. The CDR3 reads CASRPTGIHEQYF. The CDR3, as DNA: TGTGCCAGCAGGCCAACAGGGATCCACGAGCAGTACTTC. The full variable domain, rest sourced from reference TRBV7-2 and TRBJ2-7, is GAGVSQSPSNKVTEKGKDVELRCDPISGHTALYWYRQSLGQGLEFLIYFQGNSAPDKSGLPSDRFSAERTGGSVSTLTIQRTQQEDSAVYLCASRPTGIHEQYFGPGTRLTVT.

The V gene is TRBV15, the J gene TRBJ1-2, with D maybe TRBD1 (5 bases). This CDR3 is built from 16 residues. The germline V gene encodes CDR1 LNHNV and CDR2 YYDKDF (reference sequence). With 4 bases removed from V and 6 bases from J, the gap between germline ends came to 21 bases. The CDR3: CATSTQGWLGSDGYTF. CDR3 in DNA: TGTGCCACCAGCACCCAGGGTTGGCTGGGATCCGATGGCTACACCTTC. Using reference TRBV15 and TRBJ1-2 for the parts outside the CDR3, the full variable domain is DAMVIQNPRYQVTQFGKPVTLSCSQTLNHNVMYWYQQKSSQAPKLLFHYYDKDFNNEADTPDNFQSRRPNTSFCFLDIRSPGLGDTAMYLCATSTQGWLGSDGYTFGSGTRLTVV.

V is TRBV7-9 and J is TRBJ2-1, with D possibly called TRBD1 or TRBD2 (5 bases each). CDR1 is SEHNR, CDR2 FQNEAQ, per germline (reference sequence). The V end was cut by 7 bases, the J end by 5 bases, with 18 bases between. The CDR3 is made up of 15 amino acids. The CDR3 DNA reads as TGTGCCAGCAAGACCTATGCCGGGACCAACAATGAGCAGTTCTTC. This gives the protein CASKTYAGTNNEQFF.

A few counts support this clonotype. The chain links TRBV29-1 to TRBJ2-3; D may be TRBD1 (5 bases). In germline, CDR1 is SQVTM, CDR2 ANQGSEA. Trimming cost V 3 bases and J 1 base, with 11 bases left between them. This CDR3 region has 14 residues. The CDR3 reads CSVDEDTGTDTQYF. The CDR3, as DNA: TGCAGCGTTGACGAGGACACTGGCACAGATACGCAGTATTTT.

The V call is TRBV4-1, the J call TRBJ1-1; the D is unclear. V was shortened by 5 bases and J by 0 bases, with 7 bases between the two germline ends. This CDR3 region has 13 residues. Looked up from germline, CDR1 is MGHRA and CDR2 is YSYEKL. CDR3 coding DNA: TGCGCCAGCAGCTTCTACTTGAACACTGAAGCTTTCTTT. Translating it yields CASSFYLNTEAFF.

This clonotype came up many times. The chain is built from TRBV29-1 and TRBJ2-7; D is unclear. V was trimmed by 4 bases and J by 0 bases, leaving 7 bases between them. Germline loops: CDR1 SQVTM, CDR2 ANQGSEA. This CDR3 comprises 12 residues. The CDR3 DNA reads TGCAGCGTTGGTGTCAGCTCCTACGAGCAGTACTTC. Residues: CSVGVSSYEQYF.